Listed below are T cell receptor beta chains from one sample, sequenced in a study of low-dose radiotherapy and immunotherapy resistance in tumors. A single record per CDR3 protein comes from TCRdb applying MiXCR to the reads. The profile shows 85,000 to 95,000 distinct CDR3 sequences, 20% to 25% of them singletons. The sequenced sample was PBMCs, obtained after low-dose radiotherapy plus immunotherapy. The receptors shown here come from a female donor with ovarian cancer. CDR3s include the opening cysteine and the closing phenylalanine or tryptophan. A D gene is named only where the DNA matches it firmly. Clone size is not always given. Where it is, it says once, few, many or a class for expanded clones.

v_gene: TRBV10-3; abundance: many; j_gene: TRBJ1-2; d_gene: TRBD1; CDR3aa: CAISERGTGLGYGYTF
v_gene: TRBV30; abundance: few; j_gene: TRBJ1-1; d_gene: .; CDR3aa: CAWSVTRNTEAFF
v_gene: TRBV6-6; abundance: many; j_gene: TRBJ1-5; d_gene: .; CDR3aa: CASRETNYQPQHF
v_gene: TRBV20-1; abundance: many; j_gene: TRBJ1-4; d_gene: .; CDR3aa: CSAREVGSGKLFF
v_gene: TRBV20-1; abundance: many; j_gene: TRBJ1-2; d_gene: TRBD1; CDR3aa: CSARDPRGPYTYTF
v_gene: TRBV3-1; abundance: few; j_gene: TRBJ1-2; d_gene: .; CDR3aa: CAAATNYGYTF
v_gene: TRBV6-6; abundance: .; j_gene: TRBJ2-1; d_gene: TRBD2; CDR3aa: CASSSVFGLDLNEQFF
v_gene: TRBV21-1; abundance: .; j_gene: TRBJ2-5; d_gene: .; CDR3aa: CASSYWTRPRRDGAETQYF
v_gene: TRBV4-2; abundance: .; j_gene: TRBJ2-1; d_gene: TRBD2; CDR3aa: CASSQELAAYNEQFF
v_gene: TRBV11-3; abundance: many; j_gene: TRBJ2-2; d_gene: .; CDR3aa: CASSLVSTGELFF
v_gene: TRBV4-2; abundance: many; j_gene: TRBJ2-1; d_gene: .; CDR3aa: CASSQDHKDVREQFF
v_gene: TRBV4-1; abundance: many; j_gene: TRBJ1-5; d_gene: .; CDR3aa: CASSQPGFNQPQHF
v_gene: TRBV7-8; abundance: many; j_gene: TRBJ1-1; d_gene: TRBD1; CDR3aa: CASSRQGGGNWAEAFF
v_gene: TRBV5-8; abundance: .; j_gene: TRBJ1-1; d_gene: .; CDR3aa: CASSLLQGFRNTEAFF
v_gene: TRBV10-2; abundance: many; j_gene: TRBJ2-7; d_gene: .; CDR3aa: CASSESTLGDPSYEQYF
v_gene: TRBV6-2/TRBV6-3; abundance: many; j_gene: TRBJ2-7; d_gene: .; CDR3aa: CACDDGDAYEQYF
v_gene: TRBV27; abundance: few; j_gene: TRBJ2-2; d_gene: .; CDR3aa: CASSLIAGPGELFFF
v_gene: TRBV28; abundance: many; j_gene: TRBJ2-5; d_gene: .; CDR3aa: CASNLHPDRETQYF
v_gene: TRBV6-1; abundance: medium-sized; j_gene: TRBJ2-3; d_gene: TRBD2; CDR3aa: CASSEGILAGVTDTQYF
v_gene: TRBV28; abundance: many; j_gene: TRBJ1-6; d_gene: .; CDR3aa: CASSFTGSPLHF
v_gene: TRBV27; abundance: few; j_gene: TRBJ2-7; d_gene: TRBD1; CDR3aa: CASSSPGQLRDEQYF
v_gene: TRBV9; abundance: many; j_gene: TRBJ1-5; d_gene: .; CDR3aa: CASSSSQPQHF
v_gene: TRBV9; abundance: .; j_gene: TRBJ1-3; d_gene: TRBD1; CDR3aa: CASSVGQGTSGNTIYF
v_gene: TRBV29-1; abundance: many; j_gene: TRBJ2-7; d_gene: .; CDR3aa: CSVDLGKEQYF
v_gene: TRBV5-6; abundance: many; j_gene: TRBJ2-3; d_gene: TRBD1; CDR3aa: CASSGDRGADTQYF
v_gene: TRBV7-2; abundance: many; j_gene: TRBJ2-7; d_gene: .; CDR3aa: CASSAELREQYF
v_gene: TRBV29-1; abundance: many; j_gene: TRBJ2-1; d_gene: TRBD2; CDR3aa: CSVVLGVTSNNEQFF
v_gene: TRBV20-1; abundance: .; j_gene: TRBJ2-5; d_gene: TRBD2; CDR3aa: CSAPPPLSGDQETQYF
v_gene: TRBV29-1; abundance: many; j_gene: TRBJ1-1; d_gene: .; CDR3aa: CSVETAGRTWRGEAFF
v_gene: TRBV20-1; abundance: many; j_gene: TRBJ2-7; d_gene: .; CDR3aa: CSARDPAAYEQYF
v_gene: TRBV20-1; abundance: many; j_gene: TRBJ1-2; d_gene: TRBD1; CDR3aa: CSARARETGGFGYGYTF
v_gene: TRBV27; abundance: .; j_gene: TRBJ2-5; d_gene: .; CDR3aa: CASSLRMWETQYF
v_gene: TRBV6-2/TRBV6-3; abundance: many; j_gene: TRBJ1-3; d_gene: .; CDR3aa: CASSEARYSGNTIYF
v_gene: TRBV15; abundance: many; j_gene: TRBJ2-5; d_gene: .; CDR3aa: CATSRDNGGEETQYF
v_gene: TRBV7-2; abundance: many; j_gene: TRBJ2-1; d_gene: TRBD2; CDR3aa: CASSLGPGGLLLYNEQFF
v_gene: TRBV12-3/TRBV12-4; abundance: many; j_gene: TRBJ2-5; d_gene: .; CDR3aa: CASSLARAGQETQYF
v_gene: TRBV3-1; abundance: many; j_gene: TRBJ1-2; d_gene: .; CDR3aa: CASSPYYGYTF
v_gene: TRBV6-6; abundance: many; j_gene: TRBJ2-1; d_gene: TRBD2; CDR3aa: CASSLGLAKEQFF
v_gene: TRBV7-2; abundance: many; j_gene: TRBJ1-6; d_gene: .; CDR3aa: CASSLGPEGSPLHF
v_gene: TRBV5-1; abundance: many; j_gene: TRBJ2-2; d_gene: .; CDR3aa: CASSLGQNPPAENTGELFF
v_gene: TRBV19; abundance: many; j_gene: TRBJ2-4; d_gene: .; CDR3aa: CASSTQGTNIQYF
v_gene: TRBV19; abundance: many; j_gene: TRBJ2-7; d_gene: TRBD1; CDR3aa: CASSPLGDSVAYEQYF
v_gene: TRBV4-2; abundance: many; j_gene: TRBJ2-3; d_gene: .; CDR3aa: CASSQDITHVGTDTQYF
v_gene: TRBV7-6; abundance: .; j_gene: TRBJ1-6; d_gene: .; CDR3aa: CASSLARAGSPLHF
v_gene: TRBV6-5; abundance: many; j_gene: TRBJ1-2; d_gene: .; CDR3aa: CASSESYDYGYTF
v_gene: TRBV30; abundance: .; j_gene: TRBJ1-2; d_gene: .; CDR3aa: CAWEGTGLHGGGYTF
v_gene: TRBV6-2/TRBV6-3; abundance: many; j_gene: TRBJ1-4; d_gene: .; CDR3aa: CASRFGGNEKLFF